This paragraph covers one T cell receptor beta chain sequence. The data derive from a study of blood T cell repertoires in COVID-19. Study overall: COVID-19 samples collected from the United States, Italy and Spain covered acute and convalescent phases.

The CDR3 totals 16 residues. J was trimmed by 1 base and V by 0 bases; bases with no gene match: 3. Germline CDR1 SGDLS, CDR2 YYNGEE. Only in-frame clones appear in the TCRdb table, and some are missing; sequencing was by immunoSEQ multiplex PCR. The sample contains a few hundred thousand clones, about 79% of which appear only once. The source material was peripheral blood. The clonotype was recovered from a middle-aged woman who had recovered from COVID-19. The V gene is TRBV9, the J gene TRBJ2-3, with 9 bases aligning to TRBD2. The CDR3: CASSVDPSGGTDTQYF. In DNA form, the CDR3 reads TGTGCCAGCAGCGTAGATCCTAGCGGGGGCACAGATACGCAGTATTTT.